The entry below gives a single T cell receptor beta chain sequence along with its context. The antigen is unknown. The data belong to a study of cytomegalovirus exposure and HLA in healthy donors. Overall study findings and caveats: First-cohort TCR clusters were later found to tend to co-occur in the roughly 120 validation repertoires.

Trimming took 1 base from V and 2 from J, leaving 12 bases between them. This CDR3 is 16 amino acids long. Germline CDR1 and CDR2: SGHAT and FQNNGV. Produced via immunoSEQ multiplex PCR; TCRdb's table is partial and in-frame only. The repertoire holds 170,000 or so clones, with about 80% as singletons. The source is a woman under 30 in good health and CMV-seropositive. Sequenced: PBMCs. The rearrangement joins TRBV11-2 to TRBJ1-3, with D possibly TRBD1 on 5 matching bases. Written as DNA, the CDR3 is TGTGCCAGCAGCTTAGTTAGGGGAAGAGCTGGAAACACCATATATTTT. Residues: CASSLVRGRAGNTIYF.